The 30 T cell receptor beta chains given below trace back to one sample, sequenced in a study of PD-L1 blockade in urothelial cancer. Described time point: pretreatment peripheral blood. Profiled with immunoSEQ multiplex PCR; TCRdb holds only in-frame clones, not every one. Among 70,000 to 85,000 clones listed, roughly 90% were seen once. The source material was PBMCs, sampled around atezolizumab (anti-PD-L1) treatment. These receptors came from a man aged 70-80 years with urothelial cancer.

This rearrangement joins TRBV5-1 to TRBJ1-3; D possibly corresponds to TRBD1 (5 bases). Deletions cut 0 bases from V and 6 bases from J, with 13 bases between. Germline assignment: CDR1 SGHRS and CDR2 YFSETQ. The CDR3 loop spans 15 amino acids. The CDR3, as DNA: TGCGCCAGCAGCTTGGCCCCGACAGCAAAAAACACCATATATTTT. Protein product: CASSLAPTAKNTIYF.

The rearrangement links TRBV4-1 to TRBJ1-2; D possibly corresponds to TRBD1 (5 bases). This CDR3 has 16 amino acids. Trimming stripped 2 bases from V and 2 bases from J, with 15 bases between. The germline V gene has CDR1 MGHRA and CDR2 YSYEKL. CDR3 nucleotides: TGCGCCAGCAGCCAACCAGGAGGGCAGGGAAACTATGGCTACACCTTC. Encoded protein: CASSQPGGQGNYGYTF.

The chain combines TRBV29-1 with TRBJ1-4; 8 nucleotides agree with TRBD1. Germline CDR1 reads SQVTM; CDR2 reads ANQGSEA. The CDR3 sequence is 13 residues long. The CDR3 nucleotides are TGCAGTTATCAGGGGGCACGAATGCAAAAACTGTTTTTT. Encoded protein: CSYQGARMQKLFF.

In DNA, the CDR3 is TGTGCCAGCAGCAAAGATGCAGGGGTCGGACAGCCCCAGCATTTT. It is translated as CASSKDAGVGQPQHF. The rearrangement uses TRBV21-1 and TRBJ1-5; the table's D gene call, TRBD1, was not cross checked with the DNA. TRBV21-1 is labeled a pseudogene. CDR3 size: 15 residues.

V and J are TRBV6-5 and TRBJ1-1, with D maybe TRBD1 (5 bases). Germline CDR1 and CDR2: MNHEY and SVGAGI. The CDR3 is made up of 13 amino acids. The V end lost 5 bases, the J end lost 1 base, and 8 bases lay between the germline ends. In nucleotides, the CDR3 is TGTGCCAGCAGTGACAGAAAGAACACTGAAGCTTTCTTT. It yields the protein CASSDRKNTEAFF.

This clone came up once. The chain recombines TRBV5-4 with TRBJ2-2; 7 bases align to TRBD2. The CDR3 is 15 residues long. The trim removed 4 bases at V and 2 bases at J, leaving 5 bases unmatched. CDR1 and CDR2 (germline): SGHNT, YYREEE (reference sequence). In DNA, the CDR3 is TGTGCCAGCAGCCCCCTAGCGGATAACACCGGGGAGCTGTTTTTT. The encoded protein is CASSPLADNTGELFF. The variable domain in full, completed from reference TRBV5-4 and TRBJ2-2, reads ETGVTQSPTHLIKTRGQQVTLRCSSQSGHNTVSWYQQALGQGPQFIFQYYREEENGRGNFPPRFSGLQFPNYSSELNVNALELDDSALYLCASSPLADNTGELFFGEGSRLTVL.

This clone has more than one count but fewer than ten. This chain connects TRBV7-2 to TRBJ2-7; D uncertain. This CDR3 spans 12 amino acids. From germline, CDR1 is SGHTA and CDR2 FQGNSA. The germline V and J ends were trimmed by 4 bases and 2 bases, with 6 bases remaining between them. The CDR3 loop reads CASSSSPYEQYF. The CDR3 bases are TGTGCCAGCAGCTCCAGTCCCTACGAGCAGTACTTC. The full variable domain, rest sourced from reference TRBV7-2 and TRBJ2-7, is GAGVSQSPSNKVTEKGKDVELRCDPISGHTALYWYRQSLGQGLEFLIYFQGNSAPDKSGLPSDRFSAERTGGSVSTLTIQRTQQEDSAVYLCASSSSPYEQYFGPGTRLTVT.

The chain's CDR3 is CASSLEVAGAYEQYF. For the CDR3, the DNA is TGTGCCAGCAGTTTAGAGGTGGCGGGGGCCTACGAGCAGTACTTC. The chain uses TRBV6-5 and TRBJ2-7, with 7 bases aligning to TRBD2. CDR1 is MNHEY and CDR2 is SVGAGI in the germline V gene. The V segment lost 4 bases and the J segment 2 bases; nucleotides outside the gene matches: 8. This CDR3 spans 15 amino acids.

Remarks on this clone: The junction does not match germline at one end; this may be a read error. The genes are TRBV5-4 and TRBJ2-4, with TRBD1 identical over 7 bases. This CDR3 is 12 amino acids long. Germline V gene data show CDR1 as SGHNT and CDR2 as YYREEE (reference sequence). CDR3 sequence reads: CASSSSDTDRNF. The CDR3 region has the DNA TGTGCCAGCAGCTCAAGCGACACGGACAGGAACTTC.

The rearrangement joins TRBV28 to TRBJ2-3; no definite D call. Between the trimmed V and J ends, which lost 4 bases and 10 bases, there was a span of 9 bases. This CDR3 contains 11 residues. Per germline, CDR1 MDHEN and CDR2 SYDVKM. CDR3 sequence reads: CASSSRVSQYF. DNA for the CDR3: TGTGCCAGCAGTTCCCGGGTCTCGCAGTATTTT.

This clone was seen a few times. The chain has TRBV11-2 and TRBJ1-3, with D maybe TRBD1 (5 bases). Trimming cost V 1 base and J 3 bases, with 7 bases left between them. CDR3 length equals 14 residues. Germline values: CDR1 SGHAT, CDR2 FQNNGV. The DNA for the CDR3 is TGTGCCAGCAGCTTAGCAGGGCTTGGAAACACCATATATTTT. Translation gives CASSLAGLGNTIYF.

CDR3: CASSLGGTNEKLFF. The CDR3 DNA is TGTGCCAGCAGCTTAGGCGGGACTAATGAAAAACTGTTTTTT. V and J are TRBV7-8 and TRBJ1-4; D ambiguous. The CDR3 spans 14 residues. Deletions cut 1 base from V and 2 bases from J, with 5 bases between. Germline V gene lookup returns CDR1 SGHVS and CDR2 FQNEAQ.

The chain carries TRBV28 and TRBJ1-2; 7 nucleotides match TRBD1. The trim removed 5 bases at V and 8 bases at J, leaving 14 bases unmatched. The CDR3 consists of 15 residues. Germline V gives CDR1 MDHEN, CDR2 SYDVKM. The CDR3 loop reads CASSLPLTGQNGYTF. In DNA, the CDR3 is TGTGCCAGCAGTCTCCCGCTGACAGGGCAGAACGGCTACACCTTC.

The chain links TRBV7-6 to TRBJ2-3; TRBD2 is a possible D gene (6 bases). The length of the CDR3 is 15 residues. Germline V lookup: CDR1 SGHVS, CDR2 FNYEAQ. V was trimmed by 0 bases and J by 0 bases, leaving 7 bases between them. The CDR3 protein is CASSLASGSTDTQYF. CDR3 bases: TGTGCCAGCAGCTTAGCTAGCGGTAGCACAGATACGCAGTATTTT.

This clone was observed a single time. This rearrangement joins TRBV6-1 to TRBJ1-2, with 12 bases aligning to TRBD1. CDR1 is MNHNS and CDR2 is SASEGT in the germline V gene. J gave up 5 bases and V 8 bases, and 9 bases lay outside the gene matches. This CDR3 is 15 amino acids long. CDR3 amino acids: CASSDPGQGAYGYTF. CDR3 coding DNA: TGTGCCAGCTCAGACCCGGGACAGGGGGCTTATGGCTACACCTTC.

The rearrangement links TRBV11-1 to TRBJ2-5; D not resolved. Trimming removed 3 bases from V and 2 bases from J, with 7 bases in between. CDR1 SGHAT and CDR2 FQDESV come from the germline V gene (reference sequence). The CDR3 consists of 13 residues. The CDR3: CASSFGLQETQYF. CDR3 nucleotide sequence: TGTGCCAGCAGCTTTGGGCTGCAAGAGACCCAGTACTTC.

The chain uses TRBV29-1 and TRBJ2-3; 10 bases align to TRBD2. The germline CDR1 and CDR2 sequences are SQVTM and ANQGSEA. V gave up 4 bases and J gave up 1 base; unmatched junction bases: 5. The CDR3 length is 15 residues. CDR3 sequence (DNA): TGCAGCGTTGGGGTAGCGGGAGGTGGCACAGATACGCAGTATTTT. Protein product: CSVGVAGGGTDTQYF.

This clone was recorded only once. The V gene is TRBV9, the J gene TRBJ2-2; 8 bases agree with TRBD1. The CDR3 covers 15 residues. V trimming: 4 bases; J trimming: 7 bases; junction bases outside the gene matches: 9. Germline CDR1 and CDR2: SGDLS and YYNGEE. The CDR3, as DNA: TGTGCCAGCAGCCCCCCTGGACAGGGAGTCGGGGAGCTGTTTTTT. It codes for CASSPPGQGVGELFF.

The V and J genes are TRBV11-1 and TRBJ2-1; 9 bases agree with TRBD2. Unmatched junction bases numbered 6, after V lost 1 base and J lost 8 bases. Germline CDR1 SGHAT, CDR2 FQDESV (reference sequence). The CDR3 runs to 15 residues. The CDR3 spells CASSLEASGMDEQFF. In DNA form, the CDR3 reads TGTGCCAGCAGCTTAGAGGCTAGCGGGATGGATGAGCAGTTCTTC. Filled out from reference TRBV11-1 and TRBJ2-1, the complete variable domain reads EAEVAQSPRYKITEKSQAVAFWCDPISGHATLYWYRQILGQGPELLVQFQDESVVDDSQLPKDRFSAERLKGVDSTLKIQPAELGDSAMYLCASSLEASGMDEQFFGPGTRLTVL.

The chain combines TRBV18 with TRBJ1-2; D is ambiguous. The CDR3 is 16 amino acids. Germline V lookup: CDR1 KGHSH, CDR2 LQKENI. V was shortened by 0 bases and J by 2 bases, with 13 bases between the two germline ends. CDR3 in amino acids: CASSPPGSHLNYGYTF. The CDR3 DNA is TGTGCCAGCTCACCACCAGGGAGTCACCTAAACTATGGCTACACCTTC. The whole variable domain, remainder taken from reference TRBV18 and TRBJ1-2, is NAGVMQNPRHLVRRRGQEARLRCSPMKGHSHVYWYRQLPEEGLKFMVYLQKENIIDESGMPKERFSAEFPKEGPSILRIQQVVRGDSAAYFCASSPPGSHLNYGYTFGSGTRLTVV.

The J gene is TRBJ2-7, the V gene TRBV15; 10 positions match TRBD2. The germline gives CDR1 LNHNV, CDR2 YYDKDF (reference sequence). CDR3 length: 19 residues. Trimming cost V 4 bases and J 2 bases; bases outside gene matches: 17. The CDR3 loop is CATSTLRYGLAEPTYEQYF. CDR3 nucleotide sequence: TGTGCCACCAGCACCCTCCGGTATGGACTAGCGGAGCCGACCTACGAGCAGTACTTC.

This chain joins TRBV5-5 and TRBJ1-2; unclear D gene. V lost 4 bases to trimming and J lost 8 bases, with 21 bases between them. The CDR3 is 15 residues long. The germline CDR1 and CDR2 sequences are SGHKS and YYEKEE (reference sequence). The chain's CDR3 is CASSPREVGLYGYTF. DNA of the CDR3: TGTGCCAGCAGCCCGAGGGAGGTCGGGCTATACGGCTACACCTTC.

The CDR3 nucleotides read TGTGCCAGCAGCCCCGAGCGAACAGATACGCAGTATTTT. Residues: CASSPERTDTQYF. The rearrangement uses TRBV7-3 and TRBJ2-3; the D is unclear. V lost 5 bases and J lost 3, with 9 bases in between. The CDR3 has 13 amino acids. Germline V gene sequence: CDR1 SGHTA, CDR2 FQGTGA. The full variable domain, in which reference TRBV7-3 and TRBJ2-3 provide the parts outside the CDR3, is GAGVSQTPSNKVTEKGKYVELRCDPISGHTALYWYRQSLGQGPEFLIYFQGTGAADDSGLPNDRFFAVRPEGSVSTLKIQRTERGDSAVYLCASSPERTDTQYFGPGTRLTVL.

The chain has TRBV30 and TRBJ2-1; 11 bases align to TRBD2. Looked up from germline, CDR1 is GTSNPN and CDR2 is SVGIG (reference sequence). The J segment lost 6 bases and the V segment lost 0 bases, leaving 13 bases of the junction unmatched. The CDR3 has 18 amino acids. CDR3 DNA sequence: TGTGCCTGGAGTGTATGGGGGTCTAGCGGGAGGACACTCAATGAGCAGTTCTTC. This sequence encodes CAWSVWGSSGRTLNEQFF.

The rearrangement uses TRBV10-1 and TRBJ1-2, with unresolved D. Per the germline V gene, CDR1 is WNHNN and CDR2 is SYGVQD (reference sequence). The CDR3 consists of 13 residues. Trimming removed 5 bases from V and 0 bases from J, with 7 bases in between. The CDR3: CASSSTANYGYTF. The CDR3 region has the DNA TGCGCCAGCAGTTCTACAGCTAACTATGGCTACACCTTC.

J is TRBJ1-3 and V is TRBV30, with D possibly being TRBD1 (5 bases). The V gene's germline CDR1 is GTSNPN and CDR2 SVGIG (reference sequence). V dropped 1 base and J dropped 4 bases, with 14 bases sitting between them. The CDR3 totals 15 residues. The CDR3: CAWSARRGSGNTIYF. Here the CDR3 DNA reads TGTGCCTGGAGTGCGAGGAGGGGATCGGGAAACACCATATATTTT.

This chain links TRBV6-1 with TRBJ2-7; 9 nucleotides agree with TRBD1. The germline V gene encodes CDR1 MNHNS and CDR2 SASEGT. This CDR3 is built from 12 residues. The V gene end was trimmed by 4 bases and the J gene end by 7 bases; junction bases not matched to a gene: 2. The CDR3: CASSGGTGEQYF. The CDR3, as DNA: TGTGCCAGCAGTGGGGGGACAGGGGAGCAGTACTTC.

The V call is TRBV6-6, the J call TRBJ2-1; possibly TRBD1 for D (5 bases). V lost 7 bases to trimming and J lost 0 bases, with 16 bases between them. This CDR3 has 16 amino acids. Germline V gene data show CDR1 as MNHNY and CDR2 as SVGAGI (reference sequence). CDR3 residues: CASTPKGAYSYNEQFF. The CDR3 nucleotides read TGTGCCAGCACCCCCAAAGGGGCTTACTCCTACAATGAGCAGTTCTTC.

V gene TRBV5-6 combines with J gene TRBJ2-7, with TRBD2 matching 10 bases. Per the germline V gene, CDR1 is SGHDT and CDR2 is YYEEEE. Trimming took 5 bases from V and 3 from J; bases not matched to a gene: 5. The CDR3 has 14 amino acids. The DNA for the CDR3 is TGTGCCAGCAGTCTCGGACTAGCGGTCTACGAGCAGTACTTC. It encodes CASSLGLAVYEQYF.

The genes are TRBV15 and TRBJ1-5, with D possibly being TRBD1 (6 bases). The CDR3 contains 13 residues. Trimming removed 0 bases from V and 6 bases from J, with 6 bases in between. Germline CDR1 is LNHNV and CDR2 is YYDKDF (reference sequence). The CDR3 here is CATSRDRGQPQHF. Written as DNA, the CDR3 is TGTGCCACCAGCAGAGACAGGGGTCAGCCCCAGCATTTT.